The 22 T cell receptor beta chains below all came from one sample that was sequenced in a study of Ad26.COV2.S vaccination and SARS-CoV-2 variants. Sequencing was performed with immunoSEQ multiplex PCR; in TCRdb, only in-frame clones are kept and a portion is missing. The top ten clones hold around 11% of a sample with about 350,000 clones, about 88% of them seen once. As to treatment: 15 to 20 received Ad26.COV2.S at low or high dose, single or two shots; about 5 received placebo; per-sample allocation not given. Collection of samples fell on day 63 after the first vaccine or placebo injection. The material sequenced was peripheral blood, taken in a trial of Ad26.COV2.S vaccine versus placebo. These receptors were obtained from a person between 18 and 60 years old who received the Ad26.COV2.S COVID-19 vaccine or a placebo.

This sequence joins TRBV30 and TRBJ2-1; possible D gene TRBD1, 6 bases. Germline values: CDR1 GTSNPN, CDR2 SVGIG (reference sequence). The V end was cut by 0 bases, the J end by 7 bases, with 16 bases between. The CDR3 sequence is 15 residues long. In DNA form, the CDR3 reads TGTGCCTGGAGTGTACGGGTGGGGGCGTGGAATGAGCAGTTCTTC. This encodes CAWSVRVGAWNEQFF.

This rearrangement joins TRBV5-1 to TRBJ2-5, with TRBD1 identical over 9 bases. The CDR3 consists of 16 residues. Germline V gene sequence: CDR1 SGHRS, CDR2 YFSETQ. V lost 0 bases, J lost 5 bases, and 8 bases stayed unmatched. The CDR3 DNA reads as TGCGCCAGCAGCTTGGACCCGGGACAGGGTGTGGAGACCCAGTACTTC. Amino acid sequence: CASSLDPGQGVETQYF.

The chain recombines TRBV7-3 with TRBJ2-1, with unresolved D. The CDR3 is made up of 15 amino acids. The germline V and J ends were trimmed by 3 bases and 0 bases, with 9 bases remaining between them. The germline V gene has CDR1 SGHTA and CDR2 FQGTGA. CDR3 sequence reads: CASSFGESSYNEQFF. The CDR3 DNA follows: TGTGCCAGCAGCTTCGGAGAGAGCTCCTACAATGAGCAGTTCTTC.

The chain has TRBV3-1 (or the pseudogene TRBV3-2) and TRBJ2-7; D gene unclear. There are 13 residues in the CDR3. CDR1 is LGHDT, CDR2 YNNKEL, per germline (reference sequence). V lost 4 bases and J 2 bases, leaving 9 bases between the germline ends. This CDR3 is CASSPDPPYEQYF. CDR3 DNA sequence: TGTGCCAGCAGCCCCGACCCCCCCTACGAGCAGTACTTC.

This clone was observed a handful of times. The V and J genes are TRBV6-6 and TRBJ2-5; possible D gene TRBD1, 5 bases. Trimming pared 1 base from V and 3 bases from J, leaving 9 bases between. The CDR3 totals 14 residues. The germline CDR1 and CDR2 sequences are MNHNY and SVGAGI (reference sequence). The CDR3 nucleotides read TGTGCCAGCAGTTACTACGTAGGGGAAGAGACCCAGTACTTC. As protein: CASSYYVGEETQYF.

The V call is TRBV28, the J call TRBJ1-3; tentative D call: TRBD1 (5 bases). The CDR3 sequence is 14 residues long. V was trimmed by 6 bases and J by 2 bases, leaving 11 bases between them. Germline V gene data show CDR1 as MDHEN and CDR2 as SYDVKM. The CDR3 sequence is CASSRQGTGNTIYF. The CDR3 DNA is TGTGCCAGCAGCCGCCAGGGTACTGGAAACACCATATATTTT.

The V and J genes are TRBV6-5 and TRBJ1-1; the match to TRBD1 covers 10 bases. The CDR3 runs 13 residues. Germline V gives CDR1 MNHEY, CDR2 SVGAGI. V lost 5 bases to trimming and J lost 6 bases; unmatched junction nucleotides: 3. The CDR3 bases are TGTGCCAGCAGTCCCGGGACAGGGGCTGAAGCTTTCTTT. Amino acids: CASSPGTGAEAFF.

This clone was counted a single time. V is TRBV5-4 and J is TRBJ2-7; TRBD2 might be the D (6 bases). Germline V gene lookup returns CDR1 SGHNT and CDR2 YYREEE (reference sequence). CDR3 length: 17 amino acids. With 0 bases removed from V and 6 bases from J, the gap between germline ends came to 22 bases. The DNA for the CDR3 is TGTGCCAGCAGCTTGGGGGGACTCTCGGGAAACCTTGGCGAGCAGTACTTC. Its protein product is CASSLGGLSGNLGEQYF.

This clone showed up just once. J is TRBJ2-1 and V is TRBV29-1, with 11 nucleotides matching TRBD1. Germline V CDR1 and CDR2: SQVTM, ANQGSEA. The CDR3 is made up of 14 amino acids. J lost 6 bases, V lost 3 bases, and 4 bases had no gene match. The CDR3 here is CSVELGQGVNEQFF. Written as DNA, the CDR3 is TGCAGCGTTGAGCTGGGACAGGGGGTCAATGAGCAGTTCTTC.

This clone was counted a single time. This chain joins TRBV30 and TRBJ2-7; 10 bases are shared with TRBD1. The germline gives CDR1 GTSNPN, CDR2 SVGIG (reference sequence). CDR3 length: 14 residues. V was pared by 2 bases and J by 5 bases, with 6 bases of the junction left unmatched. CDR3 protein: CAWSRGTGVDEQYF. CDR3 nucleotides: TGTGCCTGGAGTCGGGGGACAGGGGTTGACGAGCAGTACTTC.

This sequence joins TRBV7-8 and TRBJ2-1; D is perhaps TRBD2 (5 bases). CDR1 is SGHVS and CDR2 is FQNEAQ in the germline V gene. This CDR3 is 16 amino acids long. Trimming pared 0 bases from V and 10 bases from J, leaving 19 bases between. This CDR3 is CASSLAPASQTGEQFF. CDR3 DNA: TGTGCCAGCAGCTTAGCTCCGGCTAGCCAGACGGGGGAGCAGTTCTTC.

V usage is TRBV28 and J usage is TRBJ1-2, with no clear D. V dropped 11 bases and J dropped 5 bases, with 15 bases sitting between them. The germline gives CDR1 MDHEN, CDR2 SYDVKM. CDR3 length: 12 amino acids. CDR3 coding DNA: TGTGCCGGGTCTCGGGGTTTTTATGGCTACACCTTC. It encodes CAGSRGFYGYTF.

The chain employs TRBV7-9 and TRBJ1-2; 11 nucleotides agree with TRBD1. Losses at the gene ends were 4 bases for V and 5 bases for J; bases not matched to a gene: 3. The germline CDR1 and CDR2 sequences are SEHNR and FQNEAQ (reference sequence). The CDR3 totals 14 residues. CDR3 DNA sequence: TGTGCCAGCAGCTCTGGGACAGGGGGGTATGGCTACACCTTC. Its translation: CASSSGTGGYGYTF. The variable domain in full, completed from reference TRBV7-9 and TRBJ1-2, reads DTGVSQNPRHKITKRGQNVTFRCDPISEHNRLYWYRQTLGQGPEFLTYFQNEAQLEKSRLLSDRFSAERPKGSFSTLEIQRTEQGDSAMYLCASSSGTGGYGYTFGSGTRLTVV.

The chain recombines TRBV18 with TRBJ1-3; D may be TRBD1 (5 bases). The CDR3 contains 16 residues. The V and J ends lost 6 bases and 2 bases respectively, with 17 bases between them. Germline CDR1 reads KGHSH; CDR2 reads LQKENI. CDR3 bases: TGTGCCAGCTCCGAATCGGGGCAGGCAGCTGGAAACACCATATATTTT. Protein: CASSESGQAAGNTIYF.

The genes are TRBV4-2 and TRBJ2-7; maybe TRBD2 (5 bases). V was clipped by 1 base and J by 3 bases, with 10 bases between them. Germline V gene lookup returns CDR1 LGHNA and CDR2 YNFKEQ. The CDR3 is 14 amino acids. CDR3 sequence reads: CASSQVGLDYEQYF. Written as DNA, the CDR3 is TGTGCCAGCAGCCAAGTAGGACTCGACTACGAGCAGTACTTC.

This clone was observed a single time. The CDR3 bases are TGTGCCAGCAGCTTCTTTGATGGGACCGGGGAGCTGTTTTTT. It translates to CASSFFDGTGELFF. The V gene is TRBV11-2, the J gene TRBJ2-2; D is uncertain. The germline V gene encodes CDR1 SGHAT and CDR2 FQNNGV. There are 14 residues in the CDR3. V dropped 3 bases and J dropped 5 bases, with 10 bases sitting between them.

The rearrangement joins TRBV28 to TRBJ1-2; D uncertain. Germline V gives CDR1 MDHEN, CDR2 SYDVKM. V lost 3 bases to trimming and J lost 1 base, with 9 bases between them. The CDR3 totals 14 residues. The CDR3 coding sequence is TGTGCCAGCAGTTTTATATCCGGTAACTATGGCTACACCTTC. Protein: CASSFISGNYGYTF.

The CDR3 nucleotides read TGTGCCAGCAGCCGACTAGCGGGAGGGTACAATGAGCAGTTCTTC. It codes for CASSRLAGGYNEQFF. The J gene is TRBJ2-1, the V gene TRBV6-5; 14 nucleotides match TRBD2. J lost 4 bases, V lost 6 bases, and 2 bases had no gene match. Germline values: CDR1 MNHEY, CDR2 SVGAGI. CDR3 length: 15 residues.

The chain couples TRBV5-1 to TRBJ2-2, with TRBD1 identical over 7 bases. The CDR3 consists of 15 residues. J lost 3 bases, V lost 0 bases, and 2 bases had no gene match. The germline CDR1 and CDR2 sequences are SGHRS and YFSETQ. The CDR3 bases are TGCGCCAGCAGCTTGGTAGGGGGCGACACCGGGGAGCTGTTTTTT. This translates into CASSLVGGDTGELFF.

This clone was counted once. The chain combines TRBV4-3 with TRBJ1-2, with no clear D. There are 20 residues in the CDR3. Deletions cut 1 base from V and 4 bases from J, with 28 bases between. The germline CDR1 and CDR2 sequences are LGHNA and YSLEER. CDR3 in DNA: TGCGCCAGCAGCCAAGGTTCTGATAGTCGGGCAGATCGTACCCTCTATGGCTACACCTTC. Its translation is CASSQGSDSRADRTLYGYTF.

V gene TRBV30 combines with J gene TRBJ2-4; D is ambiguous. Germline CDR1 and CDR2: GTSNPN and SVGIG (reference sequence). The CDR3 totals 16 residues. Trimming cost V 0 bases and J 0 bases, with 12 bases left between them. CDR3 bases: TGTGCCTGGAGTGTACACAGTTCTTTAGCCAAAAACATTCAGTACTTC. Translated, it gives CAWSVHSSLAKNIQYF.

The chain has TRBV12-3 or TRBV12-4 and TRBJ1-1; 7 nucleotides align to TRBD1. The J segment lost 9 bases and the V segment lost 5 bases, leaving 6 bases of the junction unmatched. The CDR3 loop spans 12 amino acids. Written as DNA, the CDR3 is TGTGCCAGCAGTCCCAGGACAGGAAAAGCTTTCTTT. This encodes CASSPRTGKAFF.